Below, 15 T cell receptor beta chains from the same sample are listed, as sequenced in a study of tumor-infiltrating lymphocytes in primary liver carcinoma. Bulk tissue was left unsorted, and RNA and DNA were co-extracted from about 20-30 mg of it. The researchers produced TCR beta cDNA from approximately 460 ng total RNA with a constant-region primer. The TCR beta library was amplified through three nested multiplex PCR rounds in a modified ARM-PCR procedure. Investigators reported that the first two PCR rounds, at 10 cycles each, used TRBV1-TRBV30 forward primers with a C-beta reverse primer. One entry per CDR3 protein results from TCRdb running MiXCR on the multiplex PCR reads. The sample includes approximately 47,000 distinct CDR3 sequences, about three quarters of them seen just once. The sample was liver tumor tissue from sampling region 3. Subset: tumor region T3, left-lateral pole. The receptors were sampled from a man aged 40-49 years with primary liver carcinoma and hepatitis B virus infection.

The chain uses TRBV7-8 and TRBJ2-6; D not certain. CDR3 size: 19 residues. Germline loops: CDR1 SGHVS, CDR2 FQNEAQ. V was trimmed by 9 bases and J by 0 bases, leaving 24 bases between them. CDR3 region: CASRLKASVGASGANVLTF. CDR3 DNA sequence: TGTGCCAGTAGGTTAAAAGCAAGCGTCGGCGCCTCTGGGGCCAACGTCCTGACTTTC.

This clonotype was recorded once. The CDR3 does not end in the conserved phenylalanine or tryptophan, so this is likely a read error. V usage is TRBV6-2 or TRBV6-3 and J usage is TRBJ2-7; tentative D call: TRBD2 (5 bases). The CDR3 runs to 15 residues. V was clipped by 0 bases and J by 2 bases, with 11 bases between them. Per germline, CDR1 MNHEY and CDR2 SVGEGT. The CDR3 spells CASSYSGEGPYEQYL. The DNA of the CDR3 is TGTGCCAGCAGTTACTCGGGTGAGGGTCCCTACGAGCAGTACCTC.

Remarks on this clonotype: A read error may produce the germline difference seen at one junction end. This rearrangement joins TRBV6-1 to TRBJ2-1, with TRBD1 identical over 7 bases. CDR3 length: 16 residues. Looked up from germline, CDR1 is MNHNS and CDR2 is SASEGT. CDR3 coding DNA: TGTACCAGCAGTAAAGTCCCGGGACAGACGGGCAATGAGCAGTTCTTC. This gives the protein CTSSKVPGQTGNEQFF.

The chain employs TRBV29-1 and TRBJ2-3, with unresolved D. Trimming stripped 1 base from V and 1 base from J, with 9 bases between. From germline, CDR1 is SQVTM and CDR2 ANQGSEA. CDR3 length: 14 residues. CDR3 DNA: TGCAGCGTTGAAGTTAACTCCGGCACAGATACGCAGTATTTT. Residues: CSVEVNSGTDTQYF.

Regarding this clonotype: Germline is not matched at one junction end, which may reflect a read error. The J gene is TRBJ2-5, the V gene TRBV11-2; D is possibly TRBD2 (5 bases). CDR3 length: 17 residues. Germline-derived CDR1 and CDR2 are SGHAT and FQNNGV. The CDR3 nucleotides are TGTGCTAGCAACTTAGTCAGTGGAGGCAGTCGGCAAGAGACCCAGTACTTC. Translating gives CASNLVSGGSRQETQYF.

About this clonotype itself: At one boundary the junction diverges from the germline segment, which might be a read error. This chain joins TRBV11-2 and TRBJ1-6, with D perhaps matching TRBD1 (6 bases). CDR1 is SGHAT and CDR2 is FQNNGV in the germline V gene. The CDR3 loop spans 16 amino acids. The CDR3 region is CASSLLDRSYNSPHHF. CDR3 in DNA: TGTGCCAGCAGCTTACTCGACAGGAGCTACAATTCACCCCACCACTTT.

The chain couples TRBV7-3 to TRBJ2-7, with unresolved D. This CDR3 is built from 13 residues. Trimming cost V 2 bases and J 6 bases, with 11 bases left between them. From germline, CDR1 is SGHTA and CDR2 FQGTGA. The CDR3 nucleotides are TGTGCCAGCAGCTTAGCGGTTTGGACCGAGCAGTACTTC. Translated: CASSLAVWTEQYF. The whole variable domain, remainder taken from reference TRBV7-3 and TRBJ2-7, is GAGVSQTPSNKVTEKGKYVELRCDPISGHTALYWYRQSLGQGPEFLIYFQGTGAADDSGLPNDRFFAVRPEGSVSTLKIQRTERGDSAVYLCASSLAVWTEQYFGPGTRLTVT.

Ten or more counts support this clonotype. The chain carries TRBV7-8 and TRBJ2-7, with D possibly TRBD2 on 6 matching bases. V was trimmed by 3 bases and J by 6 bases, leaving 12 bases between them. Germline CDR1 SGHVS, CDR2 FQNEAQ. This CDR3 has 13 residues. For the CDR3, the DNA is TGTGCCAGCAGCTTTACCACCGGGAGCGAGCAGTACTTC. This translates into CASSFTTGSEQYF.

This clonotype was picked up many times. V and J are TRBV4-1 and TRBJ2-1; 10 bases map to TRBD2. The CDR3 runs to 16 residues. V was clipped by 1 base and J by 3 bases; unmatched bases: 3. Per the germline V gene, CDR1 is MGHRA and CDR2 is YSYEKL. The CDR3 bases are TGCGCCAGCAGCCAAGCCGGGACTAGCGTCTACAATGAGCAGTTCTTC. It translates to CASSQAGTSVYNEQFF.

This clonotype has just one count. Relative to the germline gene, one junction end is altered; a read error may explain this. The chain has TRBV10-2 and TRBJ2-7; TRBD1 matches 8 bases. The CDR3 is 14 amino acids. Germline assignment: CDR1 WSHSY and CDR2 SAAADI. The CDR3 DNA reads TGCGCCACCTCCGGACAGGGACCCCCCTACGAGCAATACTTC. This translates into CATSGQGPPYEQYF.

In the case of this clonotype: This may be a read error: a much more frequent sequence differs by one nucleotide. The chain combines TRBV28 with TRBJ1-5; possible D gene TRBD1, 6 bases. Matching the DNA end better, TRBJ2-3 makes the J call doubtful. CDR1 is MDHEN, CDR2 SYDVKM, per germline. The CDR3 covers 17 residues. In DNA, the CDR3 is TGTGCCAGCAGTTTTACCTCAAGGGCAGGGGCGTACCAGCCCCAGTATTTT. It translates to CASSFTSRAGAYQPQYF.

This clonotype was observed a few times. V gene TRBV19 combines with J gene TRBJ2-1, with 7 bases fitting TRBD2. Germline CDR1 is LNHDA and CDR2 is SQIVND (reference sequence). J was trimmed by 0 bases and V by 9 bases; bases with no gene match: 20. There are 19 residues in the CDR3. The CDR3 bases are TGTGCCAGCTTTCCCCGGGACTATCCATTGGGGGGCTCCTACAATGAGCAGTTCTTC. Encoded protein: CASFPRDYPLGGSYNEQFF.

Concerning this clonotype: Compared with germline, one end of the junction differs, possibly owing to a read error. The gene calls are TRBV4-1 and TRBJ2-2, with TRBD1 as a possible D gene (6 bases). This CDR3 spans 13 amino acids. Germline V gene sequence: CDR1 MGHRA, CDR2 YSYEKL. The DNA of the CDR3 is TGCGTCAGCAGCCAAGGACAGTGCGGGGAGCTGTTTTTT. Amino acid sequence: CVSSQGQCGELFF.

As to this clonotype: Being one base from a much bigger clone, this may be a read error. The CDR3 loop reads CANSSTYEQYF. In DNA, the CDR3 is TGCGCCAACAGCTCTACCTACGAGCAGTACTTC. The chain has TRBV5-1 and TRBJ2-7; D ambiguous. CDR3 length equals 11 residues. The V gene's germline CDR1 is SGHRS and CDR2 YFSETQ.

Details on this clonotype: Germline and junction disagree at one end, which may indicate a read error. V usage is TRBV12-3 or TRBV12-4 and J usage is TRBJ2-2; D gene unclear. The CDR3 runs to 14 residues. CDR3 region: CASTEVPNIGELFF. DNA for the CDR3: TGTGCTAGCACGGAAGTTCCCAACATCGGGGAGCTGTTTTTT.